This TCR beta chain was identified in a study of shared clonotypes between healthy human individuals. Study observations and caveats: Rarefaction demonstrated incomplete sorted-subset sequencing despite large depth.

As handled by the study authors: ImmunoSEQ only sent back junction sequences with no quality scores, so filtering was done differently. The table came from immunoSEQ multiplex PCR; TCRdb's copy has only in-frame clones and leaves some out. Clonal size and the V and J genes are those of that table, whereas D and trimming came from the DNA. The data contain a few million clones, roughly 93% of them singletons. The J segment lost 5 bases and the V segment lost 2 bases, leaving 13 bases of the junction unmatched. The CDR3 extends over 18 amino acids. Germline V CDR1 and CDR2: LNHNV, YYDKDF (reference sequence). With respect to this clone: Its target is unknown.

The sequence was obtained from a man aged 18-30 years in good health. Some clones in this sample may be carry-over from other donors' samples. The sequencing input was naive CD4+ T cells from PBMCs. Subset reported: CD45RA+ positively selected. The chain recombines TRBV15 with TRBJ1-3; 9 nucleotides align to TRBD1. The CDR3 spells CATSRRGQGDSSRNTIYF. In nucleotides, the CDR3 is TGTGCCACCAGCAGACGGGGACAGGGAGATTCGAGTAGAAACACCATATATTTT.